The source of this T cell receptor beta chain is a study of blood T cell repertoires in COVID-19. Study-level background: Collection of acute and convalescent COVID-19 samples took place in the United States, Italy and Spain. The analysed material was cDNA or gDNA that came from T cells, B-cell-depleted T cells, or PBMCs.

The method was immunoSEQ multiplex PCR; TCRdb's version includes in-frame clones alone and lacks a portion of them. The table includes about 90,000 clones, more than 70% detected once. This receptor was taken from a man in his 60s with acute or convalescent COVID-19. Sample: peripheral blood.

CDR3 sequence: CASSFSPNTGELFF. The CDR3 DNA is TGTGCCAGCAGCTTTAGTCCGAACACCGGGGAGCTGTTTTTT. J is TRBJ2-2 and V is TRBV5-4, with no clear D. Germline V gene data show CDR1 as SGHNT and CDR2 as YYREEE (reference sequence). The CDR3 runs 14 residues. Trimming shortened V by 2 bases and J by 0 bases, and 5 bases separated the two germline ends.